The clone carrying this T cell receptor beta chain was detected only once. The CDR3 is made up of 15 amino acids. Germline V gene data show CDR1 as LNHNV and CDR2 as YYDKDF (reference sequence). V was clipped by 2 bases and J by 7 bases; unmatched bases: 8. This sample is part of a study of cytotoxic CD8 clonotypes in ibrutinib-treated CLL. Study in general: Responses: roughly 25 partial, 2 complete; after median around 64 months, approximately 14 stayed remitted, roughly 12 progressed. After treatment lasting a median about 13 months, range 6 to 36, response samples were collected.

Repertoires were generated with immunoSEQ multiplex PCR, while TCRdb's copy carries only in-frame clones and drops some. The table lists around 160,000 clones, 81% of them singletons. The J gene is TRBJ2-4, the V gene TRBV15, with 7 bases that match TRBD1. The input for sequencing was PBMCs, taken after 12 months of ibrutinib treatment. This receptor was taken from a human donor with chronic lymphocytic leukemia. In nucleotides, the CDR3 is TGTGCCACCAGCAGACTCACAGGGGCCGGGAACATTCAGTACTTC. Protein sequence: CATSRLTGAGNIQYF.